One sample yielded the 9 T cell receptor beta chains listed below, sequenced in a study of T cells in Graves' hyperthyroidism and ophthalmopathy. The TCR beta CDR3 regions underwent amplification using RNA transcripts as the source. During a first-round RT-PCR of the TCR CDR3, the HTBI primer set was used. A single record per CDR3 protein comes from TCRdb applying MiXCR to the multiplex PCR reads. Of about 610,000 distinct CDR3 sequences detected, about 45% appear once; the ten largest clones hold more than 7%. The sample taken for sequencing was peripheral blood or thyroid tissue (not recorded which). All receptors come from a woman aged 18-29 years with Graves' hyperthyroidism.

This clonotype was detected only a few times. J is TRBJ1-5 and V is TRBV30; no reliable D call. V was shortened by 2 bases and J by 7 bases, with 9 bases between the two germline ends. This CDR3 region has 12 residues. The germline V gene has CDR1 GTSNPN and CDR2 SVGIG (reference sequence). CDR3 bases: TGTGCCTGGAGTAGAGCCGGACAGCCCCAGCATTTT. As protein: CAWSRAGQPQHF.

A few counts support this clonotype. J is TRBJ2-3 and V is TRBV20-1; 10 bases line up with TRBD2. CDR3 length: 16 residues. Germline lookup yields CDR1 DFQATT and CDR2 SNEGSKA (reference sequence). V lost 0 bases to trimming and J lost 2 bases; unmatched junction nucleotides: 5. CDR3 in amino acids: CSARDLSGRATDTQYF. The CDR3, as DNA: TGCAGTGCTAGAGATCTAAGCGGGAGGGCCACAGATACGCAGTATTTT.

This clonotype was seen once. The chain uses TRBV6-1 and TRBJ1-5; 12 nucleotides agree with TRBD1. The CDR3 totals 16 residues. CDR1 is MNHNS and CDR2 is SASEGT in the germline V gene. V was pared by 6 bases and J by 7 bases, with 10 bases of the junction left unmatched. The CDR3 sequence is CASRPSGTGGPQPQHF. CDR3 nucleotide sequence: TGTGCCAGCAGGCCTAGCGGGACAGGGGGCCCCCAGCCCCAGCATTTT.

Comments on this clonotype: An end of the junction differs from the germline gene, which may be a read error. CDR3 in amino acids: CASSLGTGTYGYTF. The CDR3, as DNA: TGTGCCAGCAGCTTGGGGACAGGGACCTATGGCTACACCTTT. This chain links TRBV7-3 with TRBJ1-2; 9 bases are shared with TRBD1. The CDR3 is 14 amino acids. In germline, CDR1 is SGHTA, CDR2 FQGTGA.

This clonotype was counted at least ten times. This chain connects TRBV5-1 to TRBJ1-1; D may be TRBD1 (6 bases). Germline CDR1 reads SGHRS; CDR2 reads YFSETQ. V was cut by 6 bases and J by 5 bases, with 14 bases left in between. The CDR3 contains 13 residues. CDR3 bases: TGCGCCAGCACCACAGGGCGAGGGACTGAAGCTTTCTTT. Amino acid sequence: CASTTGRGTEAFF.

The V and J genes are TRBV2 and TRBJ1-6, with D possibly matching TRBD1 (5 bases). The V and J ends lost 4 bases and 7 bases respectively, with 11 bases between them. Germline V gene sequence: CDR1 SNHLY, CDR2 FYNNEI. The CDR3 has 14 amino acids. The CDR3 DNA reads TGTGCCAGCAGTGGGGGCCTAGGGAATTCACCCCTCCACTTT. Its protein product is CASSGGLGNSPLHF. Combining the CDR3 with reference TRBV2 and TRBJ1-6 gives the whole variable domain EPEVTQTPSHQVTQMGQEVILRCVPISNHLYFYWYRQILGQKVEFLVSFYNNEISEKSEIFDDQFSVERPDGSNFTLKIRSTKLEDSAMYFCASSGGLGNSPLHFGNGTRLTVT.

The chain is built from TRBV29-1 and TRBJ1-2; 7 bases align to TRBD1. Per germline, CDR1 SQVTM and CDR2 ANQGSEA. The CDR3 is 12 residues long. CDR3 nucleotides: TGCAGACAGTCGGGACAGTCGGATGGCTACACCTTC. Its protein is CRQSGQSDGYTF.

The V and J genes are TRBV20-1 and TRBJ2-5; 8 bases match TRBD1. CDR1 is DFQATT and CDR2 is SNEGSKA in the germline V gene (reference sequence). V was clipped by 2 bases and J by 9 bases; unmatched bases: 14. The CDR3 length is 15 residues. CDR3 sequence: CSARSVTGVGQPQYF. For the CDR3, the DNA is TGCAGTGCTAGATCGGTGACAGGGGTTGGTCAGCCCCAGTACTTC.

The V gene is TRBV18, the J gene TRBJ1-1, with D unresolved. V lost 3 bases to trimming and J lost 0 bases, with 8 bases between them. CDR3 length: 14 amino acids. Germline assignment: CDR1 KGHSH and CDR2 LQKENI. CDR3 loop: CASSPAGLNTEAFF. CDR3 bases: TGTGCCAGCTCACCCGCCGGACTGAACACTGAAGCTTTCTTT. Supplemented by reference TRBV18 and TRBJ1-1, the full variable domain reads NAGVMQNPRHLVRRRGQEARLRCSPMKGHSHVYWYRQLPEEGLKFMVYLQKENIIDESGMPKERFSAEFPKEGPSILRIQQVVRGDSAAYFCASSPAGLNTEAFFGQGTRLTVV.